One sample yielded the 4 T cell receptor beta chains listed below, sequenced in a study of T cells in Graves' hyperthyroidism and ophthalmopathy. Using RNA transcripts as the source, TCR beta CDR3 regions were amplified. HTBI primers were employed in a first-round RT-PCR of the TCR CDR3. TCRdb re-analysed the multiplex PCR reads in MiXCR, keeping a single row per CDR3 protein. The sample yields fewer than 500,000 distinct CDR3 sequences, 13% seen once. Sequences were obtained from blood. These receptor sequences come from a man younger than 45 with Graves' hyperthyroidism that later progressed to Graves' ophthalmopathy.

The chain recombines TRBV6-2 or TRBV6-3 with TRBJ1-2, with D possibly matching TRBD1 (5 bases). Trimming removed 9 bases at V and 4 bases at J, with 24 bases between. Germline CDR1 MNHEY, CDR2 SVGEGT. The CDR3 has 16 amino acids. The CDR3 region is CASDVPQALSTYGYTF. The CDR3 region has the DNA TGTGCCAGTGATGTCCCACAGGCCCTCTCAACCTATGGCTACACCTTC.

This clonotype was counted many times. The chain employs TRBV2 and TRBJ2-5; D gene uncertain. The CDR3 sequence is 14 residues long. Trimming cost V 3 bases and J 13 bases, with 21 bases left between them. CDR1 SNHLY and CDR2 FYNNEI come from the germline V gene. The CDR3 DNA reads as TGTGCCAGCAGTGAGAGCAGGCCCCCATCCCCGGGGTACTTC. This gives the protein CASSESRPPSPGYF.

This chain connects TRBV12-3 or TRBV12-4 to TRBJ2-1; TRBD2 matches at 9 bases. V shed 10 bases, J shed 4 bases, and the junction held 11 bases outside the gene matches. CDR3 length: 15 amino acids. The CDR3 spells CATNSAGGRYNEQFF. CDR3 sequence (DNA): TGTGCCACAAATTCAGCGGGGGGTCGGTACAATGAGCAGTTCTTC.

Concerning this clonotype itself: Its ends do not fully match the called genes, so a read error is possible. This sequence joins TRBV20-1 and TRBJ1-1, with D perhaps matching TRBD1 (6 bases). The V gene's germline CDR1 is DFQATT and CDR2 SNEGSKA (reference sequence). The CDR3 extends over 14 amino acids. This CDR3 reads CSASLRGVSTEALF. CDR3 DNA sequence: TGCAGTGCTAGCCTAAGGGGGGTGTCCACTGAAGCTCTCTTT.